This TCR beta chain was recovered during a study of T cells after yellow fever vaccination. About this clonotype: Antigen specificity is unknown.

The CDR3 covers 14 residues. Germline CDR1 and CDR2: SGHRS and YFSETQ. The V gene end was trimmed by 4 bases and the J gene end by 8 bases; junction bases not matched to a gene: 5. Template-switching 5'RACE yielded the TCR cDNA; a universal primer site and UMIs were added in the process. One entry per CDR3 protein results from TCRdb running MiXCR on the 5' RACE reads. The sample lists some 300,000 distinct CDR3 sequences; approximately 11% were seen once. Study conclusions and caveats: There was a small share of clonotypes that showed up in both the CD4 and CD8 compartments. Reappearance after the booster was observed for most primary-vaccination clones (roughly 95% CD4, roughly 90% CD8).

Source: CD4+ T cells sorted from PBMCs, taken 45 days after the yellow fever booster vaccination. The rearrangement links TRBV5-1 to TRBJ2-1; 11 nucleotides line up with TRBD1. The clonotype originates from a man between 18 and 29 years old who received the YFV17D yellow fever vaccine. The CDR3, as DNA: TGCGCCAGCAGCCCGGGGGACAGGGGGTATGAGCAGTTCTTC. Encoded protein: CASSPGDRGYEQFF.